The clone carrying this T cell receptor (beta chain) was detected only once. As yet, its antigen is unknown. The sample belongs to a study of metastatic and nonmetastatic thyroid tumors. On the study more broadly: The comparison covered peripheral blood and tumor or nodule tissue in malignant and benign thyroid patients.

The germline gives CDR1 SGHNT, CDR2 YENEEA. Deletions cut 6 bases from V and 4 bases from J, with 16 bases between. This CDR3 spans 14 amino acids. Broader study findings: According to reports, the diversity of TCR beta was significantly higher in malignant thyroid tumors than in benign nodules, and this held in both blood and tumor samples.

All patients were treatment-naive before thyroid surgery. As originally analysed: To classify distant metastasis in papillary thyroid cancer, a model was built from CDR3 differences across clinicopathological groups. TCRdb ran MiXCR on the PCR reads. These V and J calls originate from TCRdb's pipeline instead of the authors' own analysis. The data show 30,000 to 40,000 clones, with around 23% seen just once and about 3% held by the top ten. Sequencing was done on a sample of tumor tissue. This chain connects TRBV11-3 to TRBJ2-7; D is perhaps TRBD1 (6 bases). This TCR was recovered from a male donor with papillary thyroid cancer or a benign thyroid nodule (not recorded which). Some clones in this sample may be carry-over from other donors' samples. The CDR3 nucleotides are TGTGCCAGCAGGGGACAAGTCTCGGGTTACGAGCAGTACTTC. It specifies CASRGQVSGYEQYF.